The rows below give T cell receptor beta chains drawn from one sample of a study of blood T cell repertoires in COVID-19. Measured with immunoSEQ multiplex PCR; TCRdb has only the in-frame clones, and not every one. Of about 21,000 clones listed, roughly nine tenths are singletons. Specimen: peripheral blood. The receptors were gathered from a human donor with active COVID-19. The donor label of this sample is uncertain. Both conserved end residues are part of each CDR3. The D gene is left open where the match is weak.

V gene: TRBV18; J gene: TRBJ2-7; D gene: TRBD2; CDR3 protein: CASSPEAGTNEQYF
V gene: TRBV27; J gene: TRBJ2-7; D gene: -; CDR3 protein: CASSFTRGQLEQYF
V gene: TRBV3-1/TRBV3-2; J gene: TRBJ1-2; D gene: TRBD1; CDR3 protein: CASSQDRGREGYTF
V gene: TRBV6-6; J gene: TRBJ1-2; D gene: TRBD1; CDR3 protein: CASSYSRTGTNYGYTF
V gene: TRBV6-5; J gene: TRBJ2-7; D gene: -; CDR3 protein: CASSRQVSSYEQYF
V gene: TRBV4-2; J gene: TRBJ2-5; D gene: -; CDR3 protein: CASATAPAGQETQYF
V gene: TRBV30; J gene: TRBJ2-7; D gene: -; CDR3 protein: CAWAGSYEQYF
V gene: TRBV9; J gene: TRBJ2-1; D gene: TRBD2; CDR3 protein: CASSPVFSGRNEQFF
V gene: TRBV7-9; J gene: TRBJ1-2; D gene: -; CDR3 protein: CASSLGAGKSANYGYTF
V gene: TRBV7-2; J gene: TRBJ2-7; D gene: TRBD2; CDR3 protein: CASTLTSGSFYEQYF
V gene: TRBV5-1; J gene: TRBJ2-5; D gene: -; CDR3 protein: CASSLSDSSGETQYF
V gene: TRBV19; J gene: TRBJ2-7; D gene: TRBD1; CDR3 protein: CASSSGTANYEQYF